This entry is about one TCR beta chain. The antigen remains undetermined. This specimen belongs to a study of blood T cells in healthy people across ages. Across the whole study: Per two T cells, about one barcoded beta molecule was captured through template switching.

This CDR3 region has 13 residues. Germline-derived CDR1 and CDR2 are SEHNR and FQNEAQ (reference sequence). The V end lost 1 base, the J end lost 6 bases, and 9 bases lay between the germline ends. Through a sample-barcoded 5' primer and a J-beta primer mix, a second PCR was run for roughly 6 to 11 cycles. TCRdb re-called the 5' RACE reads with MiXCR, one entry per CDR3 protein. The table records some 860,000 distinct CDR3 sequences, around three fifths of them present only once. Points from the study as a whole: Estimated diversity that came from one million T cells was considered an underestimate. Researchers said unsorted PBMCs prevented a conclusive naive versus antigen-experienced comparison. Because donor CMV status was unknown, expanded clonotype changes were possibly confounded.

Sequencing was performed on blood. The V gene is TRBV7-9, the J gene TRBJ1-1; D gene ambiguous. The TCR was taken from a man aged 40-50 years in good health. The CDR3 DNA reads TGTGCCAGCAGCTTAGAAAGCCAGGCTGAAGCTTTCTTT. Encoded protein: CASSLESQAEAFF.